The 2 T cell receptor beta chains reported below all come from one sample, sequenced in a study of blood T cell repertoires in COVID-19. The repertoire was sequenced with immunoSEQ multiplex PCR; TCRdb's copy has only in-frame clones and lacks some. This sample has fewer than 250,000 clones, with 80% to 90% found just once. The sample taken for sequencing was peripheral blood. Receptor source: a woman between 45 and 60 years old with acute or convalescent COVID-19.

The chain carries TRBV29-1 and TRBJ2-7; 8 nucleotides match TRBD1. This CDR3 spans 16 amino acids. V was pared by 2 bases and J by 2 bases, with 11 bases of the junction left unmatched. Germline lookup yields CDR1 SQVTM and CDR2 ANQGSEA. The CDR3 sequence is CSVEFGDRGMPYEQYF. As DNA, the CDR3 is TGCAGCGTTGAATTCGGAGACAGGGGTATGCCCTACGAGCAGTACTTC.

The rearrangement links TRBV19 to TRBJ2-7, with TRBD2 identical over 9 bases. This CDR3 region has 14 residues. The germline gives CDR1 LNHDA, CDR2 SQIVND (reference sequence). V shed 9 bases and J 5 bases; nucleotides not matched to a gene: 11. The CDR3 protein is CARDSGSSIHEQYF. The DNA for the CDR3 is TGTGCCAGGGATAGCGGGAGTTCTATCCACGAGCAGTACTTC.